Many counts were recorded for the clone carrying this T cell receptor beta chain. V lost 0 bases and J lost 5, with 16 bases in between. The CDR3 spans 16 residues. Per the original methods: The assay estimated nucleated cells by amplifying reference gene primers. Profiling relied on immunoSEQ multiplex PCR, and the TCRdb table lists in-frame clones only, not all of them. The DNA was the basis for D and trimming; V, J and clone size are from that table. The sample carries about 63,000 clones, about 80% recorded once. The sample originates from a study of blood T cell repertoires in COVID-19. Study-level background: Acute and convalescent COVID-19 samples came from the United States, Italy and Spain. Sources were T cells, B-cell-depleted T cells, or PBMCs; the material itself was cDNA or gDNA.

This receptor was identified in a woman at least 80 years old with acute or convalescent COVID-19. The specimen sequenced was peripheral blood. This chain connects TRBV23-1 to TRBJ2-5; tentatively, D is TRBD1 (6 bases). TRBV23-1 is sorted into the ORF group, with uncertain function. Here the CDR3 reads CASSQSIGGHPETQYF. The CDR3, as DNA: TGCGCCAGCAGTCAATCGATAGGGGGACACCCCGAGACCCAGTACTTC.